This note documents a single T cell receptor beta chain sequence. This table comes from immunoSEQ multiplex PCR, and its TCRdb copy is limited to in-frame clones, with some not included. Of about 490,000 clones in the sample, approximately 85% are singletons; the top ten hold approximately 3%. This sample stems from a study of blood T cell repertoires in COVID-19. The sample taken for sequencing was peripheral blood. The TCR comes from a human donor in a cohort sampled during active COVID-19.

The CDR3 here is CASTALAGPPYEQYF. The CDR3 DNA reads as TGTGCCAGTACGGCCCTTGCGGGGCCCCCCTACGAGCAGTACTTC. The chain couples TRBV19 to TRBJ2-7; possible D gene TRBD2, 6 bases. Trimming stripped 7 bases from V and 2 bases from J, with 18 bases between. Germline V gene data show CDR1 as LNHDA and CDR2 as SQIVND (reference sequence). This CDR3 contains 15 residues.